This entry describes one T cell receptor beta chain. Original analysis: Estimation of nucleated cell counts relied on the amplification of reference gene primers. The assay was immunoSEQ multiplex PCR, and TCRdb's table has in-frame clones only and misses some. V and J calls and clone size are as listed in that table; D and trimming were resolved from the DNA. The data hold approximately 300,000 clones, with 85% observed a single time. Those designated as exposed participants met a COVID-19 case within 2 weeks before study entry. Per the germline V gene, CDR1 is MDHEN and CDR2 is SYDVKM. This CDR3 spans 18 amino acids. Trimming cost V 1 base and J 0 bases, with 18 bases left between them. This entry belongs to a study of blood T cell repertoires in COVID-19. At the level of the study: The origin of the acute and convalescent COVID-19 samples was the United States, Italy and Spain. Nucleic acid was either cDNA or gDNA, and it came from T cells, B-cell-depleted T cells, or PBMCs.

This chain links TRBV28 with TRBJ1-2; TRBD1 is a possible D gene (5 bases). This TCR derives from a woman in her 30s who had been exposed to COVID-19. Material for sequencing was PBMCs or T cells enriched from blood (not recorded which). The CDR3 reads CASSLSGQGKGANYGYTF. In DNA, the CDR3 is TGTGCCAGCAGTTTATCCGGCCAGGGCAAAGGAGCTAACTATGGCTACACCTTC.